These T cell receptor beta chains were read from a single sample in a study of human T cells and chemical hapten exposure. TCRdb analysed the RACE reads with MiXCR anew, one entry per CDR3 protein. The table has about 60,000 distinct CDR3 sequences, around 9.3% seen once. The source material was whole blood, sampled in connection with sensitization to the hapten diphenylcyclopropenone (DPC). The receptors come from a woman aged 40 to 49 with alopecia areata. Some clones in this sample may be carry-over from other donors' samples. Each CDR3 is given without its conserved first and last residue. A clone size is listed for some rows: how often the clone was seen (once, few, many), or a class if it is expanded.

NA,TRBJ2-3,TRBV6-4,ASSDSKGGTGTDTQY
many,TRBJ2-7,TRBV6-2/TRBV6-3,ASSYSRGAGEQY
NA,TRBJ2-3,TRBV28,ASSLWTSGGDTDTQY
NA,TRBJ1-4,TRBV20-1,SAILNQNEKLF
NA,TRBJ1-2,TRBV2,ASSRTQGLGGYT
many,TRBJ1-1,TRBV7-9,ASSLPWESTEAF
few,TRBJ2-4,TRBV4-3,ASSQDAQANIQY
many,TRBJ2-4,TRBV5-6,ASSPATGGGIQY
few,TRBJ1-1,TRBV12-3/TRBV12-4,ASTGDTEAF
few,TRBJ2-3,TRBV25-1,ASSARRWGAWGDTQY
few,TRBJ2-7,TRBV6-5,ASSYSAGLTYEQY
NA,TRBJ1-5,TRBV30,AWRGDSNQPQH
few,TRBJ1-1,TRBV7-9,ASSLGLDTVPEAF
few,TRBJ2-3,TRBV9,ASSVGRSFSSTDTQY
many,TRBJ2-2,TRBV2,ASKRDRAGTGELF
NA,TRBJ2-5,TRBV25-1,ASSELTSGERQETQY
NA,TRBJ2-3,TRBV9,ASRGGDTQY
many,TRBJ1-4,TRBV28,ASKTGARGEKLF
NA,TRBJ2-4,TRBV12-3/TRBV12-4,ASSFILGEPGQLAKNIQY
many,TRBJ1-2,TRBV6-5,ASSPGHPYGYT
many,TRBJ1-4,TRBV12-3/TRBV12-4,ASSSGATNEKLF
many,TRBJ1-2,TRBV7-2,ASSFGGIYGYT
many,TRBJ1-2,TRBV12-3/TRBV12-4,ASSFGLTDDNYGYT
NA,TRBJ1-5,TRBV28,ASRPEPSNQPQH
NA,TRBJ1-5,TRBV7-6,ASSLQAGNQPQH
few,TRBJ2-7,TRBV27,ASSLERRGHEQY
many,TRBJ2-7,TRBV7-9,ASSLGGESSYEQY
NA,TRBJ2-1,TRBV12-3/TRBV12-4,ASTSHSGGDNEQF
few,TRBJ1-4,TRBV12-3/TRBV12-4,ASSWDRHNEKLF
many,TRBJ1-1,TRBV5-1,VSRWQKNTEAF
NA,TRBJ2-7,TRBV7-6,ASSLEGQGAYEQY
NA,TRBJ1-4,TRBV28,ASSRGQGAVEKLF
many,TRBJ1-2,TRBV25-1,ASSELAGNYGYT
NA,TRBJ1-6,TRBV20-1,SARDPTGAYNSPLH
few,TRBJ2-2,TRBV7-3,ASRRRVNTGELF
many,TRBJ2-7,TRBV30,AWSLVPSYEQY
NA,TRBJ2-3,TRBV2,ASSADRRSRGTDTQY
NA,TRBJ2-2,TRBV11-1,ASSLKPGELF
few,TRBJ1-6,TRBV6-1,ASSLRGLSPLH
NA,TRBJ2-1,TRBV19,ASSIDHGLAIYNEQF
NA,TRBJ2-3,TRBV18,ASSPRGSTDTQY
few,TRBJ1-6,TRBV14,ASSRRTEGNSPLH
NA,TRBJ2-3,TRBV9,ASSVGGAITDTQY
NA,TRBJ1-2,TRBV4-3,ASRSPVAGYT
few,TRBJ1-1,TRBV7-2,TSSFTGGRAEAF
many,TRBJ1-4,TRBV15,ATLGVTNEKLF
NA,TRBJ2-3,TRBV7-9,ASSQGTSGGGTDTQY
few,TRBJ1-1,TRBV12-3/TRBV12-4,ASSPRGWDTEAF
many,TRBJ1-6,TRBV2,ASTPDGTGHNSPLH
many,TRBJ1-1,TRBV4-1,ASSHPLGGGTEAF
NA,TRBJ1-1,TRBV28,ASSTSGTGGFEAF
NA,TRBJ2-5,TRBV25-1,ASTPRGEVQETQY
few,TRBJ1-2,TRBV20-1,SARVRTGEFP
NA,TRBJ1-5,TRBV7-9,ASSPGGFNQPQH
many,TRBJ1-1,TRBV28,ASSFLRDIDLNTEAF
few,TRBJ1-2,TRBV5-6,ASSSQKPLGYT
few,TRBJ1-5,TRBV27,ASSPGLGPQH